These 20 T cell receptor beta chains originate from one sample sequenced in a study of control samples from healthy donors and cancer patients. Repertoires were generated with immunoSEQ multiplex PCR, while TCRdb's copy carries only in-frame clones and drops some. In the table there are 100,000 to 150,000 clones, 92% of which are singletons. Sequenced: blood. These receptors all stem from a woman aged 45-59 years in good health.

The chain combines TRBV7-8 with TRBJ2-7, with 7 bases matching TRBD1. CDR1 and CDR2 (germline): SGHVS, FQNEAQ. Germline trimming cut 5 bases from V and 9 bases from J; bases unmatched to any gene: 19. This CDR3 spans 16 amino acids. CDR3 bases: TGTGCCAGCAGCCGGGGTTCGGGACAGAGCAGTTCAGGGCAGTACTTC. This sequence encodes CASSRGSGQSSSGQYF.

This clone was counted a single time. In DNA, the CDR3 is TGTGCCAGCAGTGAGCGCCCGGGTCGGGCTTTCTTT. Residues: CASSERPGRAFF. The chain combines TRBV6-1 with TRBJ1-1; D ambiguous. Germline loops: CDR1 MNHNS, CDR2 SASEGT. The CDR3 has 12 amino acids. V lost 3 bases, J lost 11 bases, and 13 bases lay in between.

V is TRBV28 and J is TRBJ1-2, with 7 bases fitting TRBD1. CDR1 and CDR2 from the germline V gene are MDHEN and SYDVKM. V shed 2 bases, J shed 4 bases, and the junction held 13 bases outside the gene matches. CDR3 length equals 17 residues. CDR3 bases: TGTGCCAGCAGTTTACGTTCAGGACAGGCAGGGCCCTATGGCTACACCTTC. Translation gives CASSLRSGQAGPYGYTF.

The chain uses TRBV19 and TRBJ1-2; 7 nucleotides agree with TRBD1. The length of the CDR3 is 13 residues. Germline values: CDR1 LNHDA, CDR2 SQIVND (reference sequence). The junction had 3 bases not matched to a gene; V was cut back by 4 bases and J by 4 bases. The CDR3 DNA sequence: TGTGCCAGTAGTAACAGGGGCGTCTATGGCTACACCTTC. It yields the protein CASSNRGVYGYTF.

This rearrangement joins TRBV28 to TRBJ2-1; TRBD2 matches at 7 bases. The length of the CDR3 is 14 residues. J gave up 1 base and V 10 bases, and 7 bases lay outside the gene matches. The V gene's germline CDR1 is MDHEN and CDR2 SYDVKM. CDR3 bases: TGTGCCACCCGAACAGCGGGGTCCTACAATGAGCAGTTCTTC. Translating it yields CATRTAGSYNEQFF.

The chain links TRBV20-1 to TRBJ2-1; D remains ambiguous. Between the trimmed V and J ends, which lost 3 bases and 6 bases, there was a span of 12 bases. CDR1 is DFQATT and CDR2 is SNEGSKA in the germline V gene (reference sequence). CDR3 length: 13 amino acids. The CDR3 loop reads CSASASVSNEQFF. In DNA, the CDR3 is TGCAGTGCTAGTGCGAGCGTCAGCAATGAGCAGTTCTTC.

The chain combines TRBV28 with TRBJ2-7, with 10 bases identical to TRBD1. The V gene's germline CDR1 is MDHEN and CDR2 SYDVKM. V lost 6 bases and J lost 5; bases outside the gene matches: 16. CDR3 length equals 17 residues. This chain's CDR3 is CASRRMTGGQAAHEQYF. For the CDR3, the DNA is TGTGCCAGCAGAAGGATGACAGGGGGCCAGGCGGCTCACGAGCAGTACTTC.

As to this clone: Other nucleotide sequences from this sample produce the same CDR3. The chain carries TRBV7-9 and TRBJ1-1; perhaps TRBD1 as D (5 bases). The V and J ends lost 3 bases and 3 bases respectively, with 14 bases between them. Germline CDR1 reads SEHNR; CDR2 reads FQNEAQ (reference sequence). The CDR3 spans 15 residues. As DNA, the CDR3 is TGTGCCAGCAGCTTCAGGGTGGGTTTGGACACTGAAGCTTTCTTT. This gives the protein CASSFRVGLDTEAFF.

The chain has TRBV3-1 (or the pseudogene TRBV3-2) and TRBJ1-5; D may be TRBD1 (5 bases). V lost 0 bases, J lost 3 bases, and 9 bases lay in between. The germline gives CDR1 LGHDT, CDR2 YNNKEL (reference sequence). The CDR3 is made up of 15 amino acids. This CDR3 is CASSQELGANQPQHF. The CDR3 DNA sequence: TGTGCCAGCAGCCAAGAACTAGGGGCCAATCAGCCCCAGCATTTT.

The rearrangement uses TRBV29-1 and TRBJ1-2; 7 nucleotides align to TRBD1. CDR3 length: 13 residues. J gave up 0 bases and V 7 bases, and 5 bases lay outside the gene matches. The germline gives CDR1 SQVTM, CDR2 ANQGSEA. As DNA, the CDR3 is TGCAGCGCCGCCGGGACAGCTAACTATGGCTACACCTTC. Translated: CSAAGTANYGYTF.

The chain combines TRBV24-1 with TRBJ2-5; TRBD2 matches 7 bases. Germline CDR1 KGHDR, CDR2 SFDVKD. Unmatched junction bases numbered 3, after V lost 5 bases and J lost 4 bases. CDR3 length: 13 amino acids. The CDR3 spells CATSGSSGETQYF. The DNA for the CDR3 is TGTGCCACCAGTGGGTCTAGCGGAGAGACCCAGTACTTC.

This chain uses TRBV30 with TRBJ1-3; D call uncertain. There are 15 residues in the CDR3. Germline CDR1 is GTSNPN and CDR2 is SVGIG (reference sequence). Trimming cost V 3 bases and J 0 bases, with 12 bases left between them. CDR3 sequence: CAWRGRLSSGNTIYF. The CDR3 region has the DNA TGTGCCTGGAGGGGGAGGCTGAGCTCTGGAAACACCATATATTTT.

The rearrangement links TRBV30 to TRBJ1-2; D is unclear. Looked up from germline, CDR1 is GTSNPN and CDR2 is SVGIG (reference sequence). V lost 2 bases to trimming and J lost 8 bases, with 12 bases between them. This CDR3 contains 12 residues. In DNA form, the CDR3 reads TGTGCCTGGAGTCAAGGAGGAGCGGGCTACACCTTC. The encoded protein is CAWSQGGAGYTF.

The DNA for the CDR3 is TGTGCCAGCAGTTTACGGGGTAGGGGGGAGCTGTTTTTT. As protein: CASSLRGRGELFF. This chain joins TRBV12-3 or TRBV12-4 and TRBJ2-2, with D tentatively TRBD2 (5 bases). Trimming pared 2 bases from V and 8 bases from J, leaving 9 bases between. This CDR3 spans 13 amino acids.

The rearrangement uses TRBV5-1 and TRBJ1-1; 7 bases are shared with TRBD1. CDR1 SGHRS and CDR2 YFSETQ come from the germline V gene. This CDR3 comprises 13 residues. Losses at the gene ends were 4 bases for V and 6 bases for J; bases not matched to a gene: 6. As DNA, the CDR3 is TGCGCCAGCAGCAAGGACAGGATCGCTGAAGCTTTCTTT. This encodes CASSKDRIAEAFF.

The rearrangement joins TRBV11-1 to TRBJ2-7, with 8 bases lining up with TRBD1. The trim removed 5 bases at V and 4 bases at J, leaving 7 bases unmatched. The germline V gene encodes CDR1 SGHAT and CDR2 FQDESV (reference sequence). CDR3 length: 14 residues. As DNA, the CDR3 is TGTGCCAGCAGCCACCAAAGGACAGGGTACGAGCAGTACTTC. Amino acids: CASSHQRTGYEQYF.

This chain links TRBV30 with TRBJ2-5; 9 bases align to TRBD1. Germline CDR1 GTSNPN, CDR2 SVGIG (reference sequence). CDR3 length equals 14 residues. J gave up 5 bases and V 2 bases, and 6 bases lay outside the gene matches. This CDR3 is CAWSIKTGGETQYF. The CDR3 DNA reads TGTGCCTGGAGTATCAAGACAGGGGGGGAGACCCAGTACTTC.

The chain uses TRBV5-1 and TRBJ2-1; weak D call: TRBD1 (6 bases). The CDR3 is 14 residues long. The germline V and J ends were trimmed by 6 bases and 6 bases, with 16 bases remaining between them. Germline V gene lookup returns CDR1 SGHRS and CDR2 YFSETQ. The CDR3 sequence: CASNPTTGSNEQFF. In DNA, the CDR3 is TGCGCCAGCAACCCGACGACAGGTTCCAATGAGCAGTTCTTC. The whole variable domain, filled in from reference TRBV5-1 and TRBJ2-1, reads KAGVTQTPRYLIKTRGQQVTLSCSPISGHRSVSWYQQTPGQGLQFLFEYFSETQRNKGNFPGRFSGRQFSNSRSEMNVSTLELGDSALYLCASNPTTGSNEQFFGPGTRLTVL.

In this sample, this clone turned up once. J is TRBJ2-5 and V is TRBV28; D is possibly TRBD1 or TRBD2 (5 bases each). CDR1 is MDHEN and CDR2 is SYDVKM in the germline V gene. Between the trimmed V and J ends, which lost 5 bases and 6 bases, there was a span of 16 bases. This CDR3 is built from 14 residues. The CDR3 DNA reads TGTGCCAGCAGTGGGGGTTTTGGGTTACAGACCCAGTACTTC. Amino acid sequence: CASSGGFGLQTQYF.

In this sample, this clone turned up a few times. The V call is TRBV30, the J call TRBJ1-3, with 7 bases that match TRBD1. Germline V gene sequence: CDR1 GTSNPN, CDR2 SVGIG (reference sequence). V was clipped by 7 bases and J by 0 bases; unmatched bases: 9. The CDR3 consists of 15 residues. CDR3 residues: CAYLDRWTSGNTIYF. DNA of the CDR3: TGTGCCTACTTGGACAGGTGGACCTCTGGAAACACCATATATTTT. The full variable domain, with the rest looked up from reference TRBV30 and TRBJ1-3, is SQTIHQWPATLVQPVGSPLSLECTVEGTSNPNLYWYRQAAGRGLQLLFYSVGIGQISSEVPQNLSASRPQDRQFILSSKKLLLSDSGFYLCAYLDRWTSGNTIYFGEGSWLTVV.